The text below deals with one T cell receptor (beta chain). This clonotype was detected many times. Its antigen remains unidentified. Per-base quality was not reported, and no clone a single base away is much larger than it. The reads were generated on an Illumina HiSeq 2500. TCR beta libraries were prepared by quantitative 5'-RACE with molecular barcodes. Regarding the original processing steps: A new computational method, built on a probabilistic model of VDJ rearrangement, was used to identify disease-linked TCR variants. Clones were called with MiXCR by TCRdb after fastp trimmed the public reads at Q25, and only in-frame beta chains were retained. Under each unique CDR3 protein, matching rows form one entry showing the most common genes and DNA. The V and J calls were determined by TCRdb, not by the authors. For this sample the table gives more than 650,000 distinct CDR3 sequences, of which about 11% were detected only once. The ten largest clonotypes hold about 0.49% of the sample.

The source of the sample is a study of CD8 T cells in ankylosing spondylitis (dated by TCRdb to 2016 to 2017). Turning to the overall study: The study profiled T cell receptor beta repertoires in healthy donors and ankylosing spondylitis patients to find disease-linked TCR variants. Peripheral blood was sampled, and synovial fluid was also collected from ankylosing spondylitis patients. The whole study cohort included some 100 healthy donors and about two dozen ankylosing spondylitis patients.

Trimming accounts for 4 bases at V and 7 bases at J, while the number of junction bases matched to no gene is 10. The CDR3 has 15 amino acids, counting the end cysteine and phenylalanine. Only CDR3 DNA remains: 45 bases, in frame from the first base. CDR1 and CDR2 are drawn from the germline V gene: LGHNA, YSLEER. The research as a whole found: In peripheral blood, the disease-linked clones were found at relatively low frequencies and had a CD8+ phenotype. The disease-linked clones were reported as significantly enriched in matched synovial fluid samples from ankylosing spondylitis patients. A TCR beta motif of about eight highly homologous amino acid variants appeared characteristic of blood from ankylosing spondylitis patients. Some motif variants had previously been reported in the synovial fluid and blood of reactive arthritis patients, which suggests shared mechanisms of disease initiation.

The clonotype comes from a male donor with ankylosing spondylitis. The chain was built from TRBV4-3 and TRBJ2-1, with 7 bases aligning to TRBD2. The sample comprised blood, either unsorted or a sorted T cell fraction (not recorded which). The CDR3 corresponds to CASSLEWTSGNEQFF. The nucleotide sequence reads TGCGCCAGCAGCCTGGAGTGGACTAGTGGTAATGAGCAGTTCTTC.